Following are 24 T cell receptor beta chains from one sample sequenced in a study of cytomegalovirus exposure and HLA in healthy donors. In the PCR, 60 Vbeta and 13 Jbeta primers were used. The assay was immunoSEQ multiplex PCR, and TCRdb's table has in-frame clones only and misses some. Here the sample spans about 190,000 clones, 75% to 85% being singletons. The sample comprised PBMCs. These receptors came from a woman in her twenties or thirties in good health and CMV-seropositive.

CDR3 sequence: CAWIRRGRVTEAFF. CDR3 nucleotides: TGTGCCTGGATCCGCAGGGGGCGCGTCACTGAAGCTTTCTTT. The V gene is TRBV30, the J gene TRBJ1-1; 8 bases line up with TRBD1. After removal of 4 bases from V and 4 bases from J, the junction contained 8 bases not matched to a gene. CDR3 length: 14 residues. From germline, CDR1 is GTSNPN and CDR2 SVGIG (reference sequence).

This clone was counted a single time. J is TRBJ2-7 and V is TRBV6-1, with 7 bases matching TRBD1. CDR1 is MNHNS, CDR2 SASEGT, per germline. The CDR3 sequence is 15 residues long. J was trimmed by 2 bases and V by 6 bases; bases with no gene match: 10. Here the CDR3 DNA reads TGTGCCAGCAGGGATAGACAGGGATATACCTACGAGCAGTACTTC. This gives the protein CASRDRQGYTYEQYF.

This chain links TRBV27 with TRBJ1-3; no clear D gene. Trimming removed 3 bases from V and 8 bases from J, with 5 bases in between. The CDR3 runs to 11 residues. CDR1 is MNHEY, CDR2 SMNVEV, per germline (reference sequence). The chain's CDR3 is CASSFGDTIYF. CDR3 coding DNA: TGTGCCAGCAGTTTCGGGGACACCATATATTTT.

The V gene is TRBV29-1, the J gene TRBJ2-5, with 7 bases identical to TRBD2. Germline V gene data show CDR1 as SQVTM and CDR2 as ANQGSEA. The CDR3 loop spans 12 amino acids. Germline trimming cut 7 bases from V and 3 bases from J; bases unmatched to any gene: 5. CDR3 DNA sequence: TGCAGCGCGAGACTAGCTAAAGAGACCCAGTACTTC. This gives the protein CSARLAKETQYF.

As to this clone: Compared with germline, one end of the junction differs, possibly owing to a read error. J is TRBJ2-3 and V is TRBV6-1, with TRBD2 matching 8 bases. This CDR3 is built from 15 residues. Germline-derived CDR1 and CDR2 are MNHNS and SASEGT. The CDR3 region has the DNA TGTGCCAGCAGTCAAGCCGGGGGGGGCACAGATACGCAGTATTTT. Amino acid sequence: CASSQAGGGTDTQYF.

This clone was found once. The chain has TRBV11-2 and TRBJ2-7, with 7 nucleotides matching TRBD1. Losses at the gene ends were 8 bases for V and 4 bases for J; bases not matched to a gene: 2. CDR1 is SGHAT, CDR2 FQNNGV, per germline. The CDR3 sequence is 11 residues long. The CDR3 loop reads CASGTEYEQYF. The DNA of the CDR3 is TGTGCCAGCGGGACAGAATACGAGCAGTACTTC.

The chain couples TRBV28 to TRBJ1-5; a weak D match, TRBD1 (5 bases). CDR1 is MDHEN, CDR2 SYDVKM, per germline. The V and J ends lost 6 bases and 0 bases respectively, with 9 bases between them. The CDR3 is 14 amino acids. The CDR3 region has the DNA TGTGCCAGCAGGCAGGGTGTTAGCAATCAGCCCCAGCATTTT. Translated, it gives CASRQGVSNQPQHF.

This clone was detected only a few times. The rearrangement links TRBV13 to TRBJ1-3; TRBD1 matches 10 bases. Per the germline V gene, CDR1 is PRHDT and CDR2 is FYEKMQ (reference sequence). The CDR3 spans 15 residues. V was pared by 4 bases and J by 4 bases, with 4 bases of the junction left unmatched. CDR3 nucleotide sequence: TGTGCCAGCAGCTGGGGGGACAGGGGAGGAAACACCATATATTTT. It is translated as CASSWGDRGGNTIYF.

This clone showed up just once. The chain is built from TRBV19 and TRBJ2-4; D unresolved. The V gene's germline CDR1 is LNHDA and CDR2 SQIVND (reference sequence). This CDR3 is built from 16 residues. V lost 3 bases, J lost 3 bases, and 15 bases lay in between. CDR3 protein: CASSIFDTSVKNIQYF. The DNA of the CDR3 is TGTGCCAGTAGTATTTTTGACACTTCCGTCAAAAACATTCAGTACTTC.

The J gene is TRBJ1-2, the V gene TRBV5-1, with 9 positions matching TRBD1. The CDR3 extends over 15 amino acids. V trimming: 0 bases; J trimming: 8 bases; junction bases outside the gene matches: 8. Germline CDR1 reads SGHRS; CDR2 reads YFSETQ. CDR3 sequence reads: CASSLAGQGLGGYTF. As DNA, the CDR3 is TGCGCCAGCAGCTTGGCCGGACAGGGGCTAGGAGGCTACACCTTC.

The J gene is TRBJ2-1, the V gene TRBV28; 9 nucleotides match TRBD2. Germline V gene data show CDR1 as MDHEN and CDR2 as SYDVKM. V was pared by 5 bases and J by 7 bases, with 9 bases of the junction left unmatched. The CDR3 is 15 amino acids. The CDR3 nucleotides read TGTGCCAGCAGTCCGACGCGGGGGGGCAGTAATGAGCAGTTCTTC. This gives the protein CASSPTRGGSNEQFF. Full variable domain (remainder filled in from reference TRBV28 and TRBJ2-1): DVKVTQSSRYLVKRTGEKVFLECVQDMDHENMFWYRQDPGLGLRLIYFSYDVKMKEKGDIPEGYSVSREKKERFSLILESASTNQTSMYLCASSPTRGGSNEQFFGPGTRLTVL.

The rearrangement uses TRBV18 and TRBJ1-2; a weak D match, TRBD1 (5 bases). The CDR3 spans 16 residues. Trimming shortened V by 3 bases and J by 1 base, and 15 bases separated the two germline ends. Germline V gene lookup returns CDR1 KGHSH and CDR2 LQKENI. For the CDR3, the DNA is TGTGCCAGCTCACCGACAGCGCACCTCCTTAACTATGGCTACACCTTC. It translates to CASSPTAHLLNYGYTF.

The rearrangement uses TRBV29-1 and TRBJ1-1; the match to TRBD1 covers 7 bases. The V and J ends lost 6 bases and 4 bases, in that order; junction bases with no gene match: 8. This CDR3 is 13 amino acids long. Germline lookup yields CDR1 SQVTM and CDR2 ANQGSEA. For the CDR3, the DNA is TGCAGCGTCTCTAAGGCAGGGGGCACTGAAGCTTTCTTT. Protein product: CSVSKAGGTEAFF.

The J gene is TRBJ2-7, the V gene TRBV6-1, with TRBD1 identical over 8 bases. The CDR3 covers 13 residues. Trimming at V came to 6 bases and at J to 5 bases, leaving 6 bases not matched to a gene. Germline V gene data show CDR1 as MNHNS and CDR2 as SASEGT. DNA for the CDR3: TGTGCCAGCAGCGTGGACAGGGAGGACGAGCAGTACTTC. It codes for CASSVDREDEQYF.

The genes are TRBV2 and TRBJ2-7; 8 bases agree with TRBD1. The germline gives CDR1 SNHLY, CDR2 FYNNEI. CDR3 length equals 12 residues. J lost 6 bases, V lost 6 bases, and 4 bases had no gene match. CDR3 protein: CASRPTGAEQYF. The CDR3 coding sequence is TGTGCCAGCAGACCGACAGGGGCCGAGCAGTACTTC.

Only a few counts were recorded for this clone. V usage is TRBV11-3 and J usage is TRBJ2-1, with unresolved D. V was clipped by 1 base and J by 5 bases, with 9 bases between them. The CDR3 loop spans 14 amino acids. Germline CDR1 reads SGHNT; CDR2 reads YENEEA. This chain's CDR3 is CASSLVTENNEQFF. The CDR3 DNA sequence: TGTGCCAGCAGCTTAGTAACAGAAAACAATGAGCAGTTCTTC.

This chain connects TRBV7-2 to TRBJ1-2, with 8 bases identical to TRBD1. There are 17 residues in the CDR3. The V and J ends lost 0 bases and 4 bases, in that order; junction bases with no gene match: 10. The germline CDR1 and CDR2 sequences are SGHTA and FQGNSA. The CDR3 bases are TGTGCCAGCAGCTTAGCCGCATTAGGACAGGGTAGCTATGGCTACACCTTC. Translated, it gives CASSLAALGQGSYGYTF.

This clone was seen only once. The junction differs from germline at one of its ends, possibly a read error. This chain uses TRBV7-7 with TRBJ2-2; TRBD1 matches 8 bases. The CDR3 has 16 residues. The germline CDR1 and CDR2 sequences are SSHAT and FNYEAQ (reference sequence). CDR3 region: CASSSSDRGGAGELFF. Here the CDR3 DNA reads TGTGCTAGCAGCTCCTCAGACAGGGGAGGCGCCGGGGAGCTGTTTTTT.

This clone has just one count. The rearrangement uses TRBV9 and TRBJ2-7; D perhaps matches TRBD2 (5 bases). CDR3 length: 14 amino acids. Germline V gene sequence: CDR1 SGDLS, CDR2 YYNGEE. The ends were cut back, 0 bases at V and 2 bases at J, with 9 bases in the middle. For the CDR3, the DNA is TGTGCCAGCAGCGTAGCAAGCGGTCCCTACGAGCAGTACTTC. This translates into CASSVASGPYEQYF. Using reference TRBV9 and TRBJ2-7 for the parts outside the CDR3, the full variable domain is DSGVTQTPKHLITATGQRVTLRCSPRSGDLSVYWYQQSLDQGLQFLIQYYNGEERAKGNILERFSAQQFPDLHSELNLSSLELGDSALYFCASSVASGPYEQYFGPGTRLTVT.

A note on this clone: The junction departs from the called germline gene at one end, perhaps through a read error. The chain joins TRBV7-9 to TRBJ2-5, with 9 bases fitting TRBD1. CDR1 and CDR2 from the germline V gene are SEHNR and FQNEAQ (reference sequence). The CDR3 has 16 amino acids. The CDR3 region has the DNA TGTTCCAGCAGCCTCCAGGATACAGGGGGCAGGGAGACCCAGTACTTC. This translates into CSSSLQDTGGRETQYF.

The chain recombines TRBV5-1 with TRBJ2-5, with 8 positions matching TRBD2. After removal of 1 base from V and 5 bases from J, the junction contained 10 bases not matched to a gene. CDR3 length: 16 amino acids. From germline, CDR1 is SGHRS and CDR2 YFSETQ. The CDR3 nucleotides are TGCGCCAGCAGCTTGTCGGGGCGGGGGGTCATGGAGACCCAGTACTTC. This encodes CASSLSGRGVMETQYF.

The chain joins TRBV7-9 to TRBJ2-7; 8 positions match TRBD1. J was trimmed by 0 bases and V by 10 bases; bases with no gene match: 5. In germline, CDR1 is SEHNR, CDR2 FQNEAQ (reference sequence). The CDR3 extends over 13 amino acids. The CDR3 sequence is CATEGQGSYEQYF. In DNA, the CDR3 is TGTGCCACCGAAGGACAGGGCTCCTACGAGCAGTACTTC.

This chain joins TRBV7-2 and TRBJ2-7; TRBD1 matches 7 bases. The junction had 4 bases not matched to a gene; V was cut back by 5 bases and J by 6 bases. Germline CDR1 reads SGHTA; CDR2 reads FQGNSA. The CDR3 is 12 residues long. The CDR3 DNA sequence: TGTGCCAGCAGCACACAGGGGAGCGAGCAGTACTTC. It specifies CASSTQGSEQYF.

The V gene is TRBV7-9, the J gene TRBJ2-1; tentative D call: TRBD2 (6 bases). Trimming removed 6 bases from V and 0 bases from J, with 15 bases in between. Germline V gives CDR1 SEHNR, CDR2 FQNEAQ (reference sequence). There are 16 residues in the CDR3. CDR3 in amino acids: CASSPDDGSSYNEQFF. CDR3 in DNA: TGTGCCAGCAGTCCAGATGACGGGAGCTCCTACAATGAGCAGTTCTTC.